This T cell receptor (beta chain) was sequenced during a study of cytomegalovirus exposure and HLA in healthy donors. The overall study: When about 400 donors were genotyped, over 80% of them were found to fall in the Caucasian-associated ancestry cluster.

Overall study results and limits: When the data were analyzed later, several of the most significant clusters appeared to be linked to common viral pathogens. According to a later analysis, donors in an Asian-associated ancestry cluster reportedly had fewer N-insertions than the approximately 670-donor mean. In a later analysis, TCR beta V- and J-gene trimming was associated with a missense DCLRE1C variant.

Only one count was recorded for this clone. Its antigen is unidentified. The V gene's germline CDR1 is SGDLS and CDR2 YYNGEE. This CDR3 region has 15 residues. V gave up 4 bases and J gave up 5 bases, with 15 bases separating them. Vbeta (60) and Jbeta (13) primers were used in the PCR. This table comes from immunoSEQ multiplex PCR, and its TCRdb copy is limited to in-frame clones, with some not included. The data show around 120,000 clones, around four fifths seen once. The chain recombines TRBV9 with TRBJ2-2; a possible D gene is TRBD2 (6 bases). Sequences were obtained from PBMCs. This sequence originates from a man between 60 and 75 years old in good health and CMV-seropositive. CDR3 region: CASSQTGSHTGELFF. The CDR3 DNA is TGTGCCAGCAGCCAGACCGGGAGCCATACCGGGGAGCTGTTTTTT. The full variable domain, its missing parts supplied by reference TRBV9 and TRBJ2-2, is DSGVTQTPKHLITATGQRVTLRCSPRSGDLSVYWYQQSLDQGLQFLIQYYNGEERAKGNILERFSAQQFPDLHSELNLSSLELGDSALYFCASSQTGSHTGELFFGEGSRLTVL.